The clone carrying this T cell receptor beta chain was counted only a few times. Its antigen is unknown. Time point reported: healthy volunteer bleed at 6 weeks. Extraction of total RNA was performed on unfractionated whole blood. The data were obtained in a study of human T cells and chemical hapten exposure. V lost 4 bases and J 8 bases, leaving 9 bases between the germline ends. Germline V gene lookup returns CDR1 LGHDT and CDR2 YNNKEL (reference sequence). The CDR3 consists of 12 residues. The library gave individual cDNA molecules unique molecular identifiers. In the original processing: Counts of TCRs in each sample centred on a median of around 96,000 and extended from around 25,000 to 690,000. TCRdb itself ran the RACE reads through MiXCR, one entry per CDR3 protein. V and J calls and clone size were set by TCRdb, not the authors. The data contain about 80,000 distinct CDR3 sequences, 7% to 9.5% of them singletons.

Overall study findings and caveats: Sensitizing to DPC left TCRs with a frequency above 1 in 1000 unaltered.

The clonotype comes from a female donor in good health. Some clones in this sample may be carry-over from other donors' samples. J is TRBJ2-1 and V is TRBV3-1; a possible D gene is TRBD2 (6 bases). Sequences were obtained from whole blood. The CDR3 DNA reads TGTGCCAGCAGCCTAGGCGGGGATGAGCAGTTCTTC. Its protein is CASSLGGDEQFF.